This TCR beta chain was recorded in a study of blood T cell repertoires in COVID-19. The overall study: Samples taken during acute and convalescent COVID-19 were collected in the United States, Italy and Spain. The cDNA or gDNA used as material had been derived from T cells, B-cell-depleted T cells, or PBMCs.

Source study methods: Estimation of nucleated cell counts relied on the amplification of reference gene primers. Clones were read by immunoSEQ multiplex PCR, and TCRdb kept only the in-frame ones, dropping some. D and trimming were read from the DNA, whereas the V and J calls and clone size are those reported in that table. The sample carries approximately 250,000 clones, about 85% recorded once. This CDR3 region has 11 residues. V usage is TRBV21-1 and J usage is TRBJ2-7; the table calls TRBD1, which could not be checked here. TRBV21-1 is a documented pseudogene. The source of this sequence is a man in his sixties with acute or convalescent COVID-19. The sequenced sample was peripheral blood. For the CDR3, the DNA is TGTGCCAGGGGCCTCTCCTACGAGCAGTACTTC. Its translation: CARGLSYEQYF.